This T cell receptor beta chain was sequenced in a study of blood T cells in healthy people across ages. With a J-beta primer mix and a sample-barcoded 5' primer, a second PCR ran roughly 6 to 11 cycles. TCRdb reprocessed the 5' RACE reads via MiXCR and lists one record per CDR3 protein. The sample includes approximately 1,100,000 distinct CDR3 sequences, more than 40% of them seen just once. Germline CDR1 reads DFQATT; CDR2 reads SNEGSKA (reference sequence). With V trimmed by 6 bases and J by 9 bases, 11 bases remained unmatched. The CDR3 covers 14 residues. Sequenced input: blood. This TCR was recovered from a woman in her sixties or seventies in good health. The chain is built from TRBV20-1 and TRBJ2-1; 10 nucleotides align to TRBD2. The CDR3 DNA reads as TGCAGTGCAGCGGGAAAGGGACTAGCGCGTGAGCAGTTCTTC. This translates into CSAAGKGLAREQFF.